This entry lists 24 T cell receptor beta chains sequenced from one sample in a study of shared clonotypes between healthy human individuals (dated by TCRdb to 2020 to 2022). Library prep was done by the immunoSEQ multiplex PCR assay. What TCRdb holds here is the immuneACCESS table cut down to in-frame rearrangements. Part of the clones is not present; checked against another copy, under half of the missing clones reflect an unresolved V gene, and the others are unexplained. For this sample the table gives approximately 1.5 million clones, of which approximately 98.5% were detected only once. About 0.35% of the sample lies in the top ten. Material for sequencing was naive CD4+ T cells sorted from blood. The sample's cell subset or site label, decoded: CD45RA+ positively selected. The receptors stem from a man aged 30-40 years in good health.

V is TRBV7-9 and J is TRBJ2-1, with D maybe TRBD2 (6 bases). Trimming stripped 4 bases from V and 4 bases from J, with 8 bases between. The CDR3 sequence is 13 residues long. CDR1 is SEHNR, CDR2 FQNEAQ, per germline (reference sequence). The CDR3 bases are TGTGCCAGCAGCTGGGACTCGTACAATGAGCAGTTCTTC. Translating gives CASSWDSYNEQFF.

The chain joins TRBV15 to TRBJ1-1; TRBD1 agrees at 7 bases. The CDR3 sequence is 16 residues long. The trim removed 0 bases at V and 1 base at J, leaving 5 bases unmatched. The germline V gene has CDR1 LNHNV and CDR2 YYDKDF (reference sequence). CDR3: CATSREGTGANTEAFF. In DNA form, the CDR3 reads TGTGCCACCAGCAGAGAAGGAACAGGGGCGAACACTGAAGCTTTCTTT. The entire variable domain, with the rest obtained from reference TRBV15 and TRBJ1-1, is as follows: DAMVIQNPRYQVTQFGKPVTLSCSQTLNHNVMYWYQQKSSQAPKLLFHYYDKDFNNEADTPDNFQSRRPNTSFCFLDIRSPGLGDTAMYLCATSREGTGANTEAFFGQGTRLTVV.

To note about this clone: Other nucleotide sequences from this sample produce the same CDR3. The chain employs TRBV9 and TRBJ1-1, with D tentatively TRBD1 (6 bases). The CDR3 is made up of 14 amino acids. V was shortened by 0 bases and J by 1 base, with 7 bases between the two germline ends. Germline V gene lookup returns CDR1 SGDLS and CDR2 YYNGEE. In DNA, the CDR3 is TGTGCCAGCAGCGTAGCAGGGGCGAACACTGAAGCTTTCTTT. Encoded protein: CASSVAGANTEAFF.

The chain joins TRBV28 to TRBJ1-1; unclear D gene. V was trimmed by 5 bases and J by 5 bases, leaving 24 bases between them. CDR3 length: 17 residues. The V gene's germline CDR1 is MDHEN and CDR2 SYDVKM. Written as DNA, the CDR3 is TGTGCCAGCAGTCCTCCCCTGGGTCTAGGGAGCTTGACTGAAGCTTTCTTT. Its protein is CASSPPLGLGSLTEAFF.

The J gene is TRBJ2-7, the V gene TRBV29-1, with a tentative D call TRBD1 (5 bases). The germline CDR1 and CDR2 sequences are SQVTM and ANQGSEA. The CDR3 loop spans 13 amino acids. Trimming pared 6 bases from V and 1 base from J, leaving 13 bases between. Here the CDR3 DNA reads TGCAGCGTGCATTCCAGGGATTCCTACGAGCAGTACTTC. Residues: CSVHSRDSYEQYF.

The chain carries TRBV7-2 and TRBJ2-1, with TRBD2 matching over 10 bases. The CDR3 is 16 residues long. V shed 4 bases and J 10 bases; nucleotides not matched to a gene: 13. CDR1 SGHTA and CDR2 FQGNSA come from the germline V gene. The CDR3 sequence is CASSSRTSGAHTEQFF. In nucleotides, the CDR3 is TGTGCCAGCAGCTCCCGGACTAGCGGAGCCCATACGGAGCAGTTCTTC.

CDR3 bases: TGTGCCAGCAGCCGACCGGGACAGGGCTACGAGCAGTACTTC. It is translated as CASSRPGQGYEQYF. The chain employs TRBV5-5 and TRBJ2-7; 9 bases are shared with TRBD1. After removal of 4 bases from V and 3 bases from J, the junction contained 5 bases not matched to a gene. The length of the CDR3 is 14 residues. The germline V gene encodes CDR1 SGHKS and CDR2 YYEKEE (reference sequence). The whole variable domain, remainder taken from reference TRBV5-5 and TRBJ2-7, is DAGVTQSPTHLIKTRGQQVTLRCSPISGHKSVSWYQQVLGQGPQFIFQYYEKEERGRGNFPDRFSARQFPNYSSELNVNALLLGDSALYLCASSRPGQGYEQYFGPGTRLTVT.

The chain uses TRBV11-3 and TRBJ2-3, with TRBD2 identical over 11 bases. J was trimmed by 6 bases and V by 2 bases; bases with no gene match: 1. The CDR3 sequence is 14 residues long. Germline V gene lookup returns CDR1 SGHNT and CDR2 YENEEA. CDR3 sequence: CASSLTSGSDTQYF. CDR3 in DNA: TGTGCCAGCAGCTTAACTAGCGGGAGCGATACGCAGTATTTT.

This sequence joins TRBV18 and TRBJ1-4; D call uncertain. The germline V gene encodes CDR1 KGHSH and CDR2 LQKENI. V lost 8 bases to trimming and J lost 8 bases, with 21 bases between them. This CDR3 comprises 15 residues. The DNA for the CDR3 is TGTGCCAGCCGGACGACTGTTCGTCCGAGAGAAAAACTGTTTTTT. Translated, it gives CASRTTVRPREKLFF.

Concerning this clone: The same CDR3 also results from other DNA sequences found in this sample. V is TRBV28 and J is TRBJ1-5; a weak D match, TRBD1 (5 bases). V gave up 2 bases and J gave up 1 base, with 6 bases separating them. There are 14 residues in the CDR3. Per the germline V gene, CDR1 is MDHEN and CDR2 is SYDVKM. In nucleotides, the CDR3 is TGTGCCAGCAGTTTAGGGGGAAGCAATCAGCCCCAGCATTTT. This codes for CASSLGGSNQPQHF.

J is TRBJ2-7 and V is TRBV7-6, with a weak D call TRBD1 (5 bases). The V end was cut by 1 base, the J end by 4 bases, with 8 bases between. This CDR3 region has 13 residues. Germline V gene data show CDR1 as SGHVS and CDR2 as FNYEAQ. The CDR3 reads CASSLVGVYEQYF. CDR3 in DNA: TGTGCCAGCAGCTTAGTAGGGGTTTACGAGCAGTACTTC.

The V and J genes are TRBV6-5 and TRBJ2-1; D possibly matches TRBD1 or TRBD2 (5 bases each). The CDR3 spans 14 residues. The V and J ends lost 2 bases and 6 bases respectively, with 11 bases between them. The germline gives CDR1 MNHEY, CDR2 SVGAGI. The CDR3 DNA is TGTGCCAGCAGTTACCCGGGGCGGGCCAATGAGCAGTTCTTC. Its translation is CASSYPGRANEQFF.

This chain uses TRBV7-9 with TRBJ1-3; D is perhaps TRBD1 (5 bases). Deletions cut 11 bases from V and 2 bases from J, with 13 bases between. Per the germline V gene, CDR1 is SEHNR and CDR2 is FQNEAQ (reference sequence). The length of the CDR3 is 13 residues. The CDR3 sequence is CAPGGITGNTIYF. The CDR3 region has the DNA TGTGCCCCGGGGGGGATTACTGGAAACACCATATATTTT.

The chain combines TRBV28 with TRBJ2-7, with 8 positions matching TRBD1. Germline CDR1 is MDHEN and CDR2 is SYDVKM. With 5 bases clipped from V and 0 bases from J, the junction kept 3 bases outside the gene matches. The CDR3 runs 14 residues. The CDR3 loop reads CASSPQGASYEQYF. The CDR3 nucleotides are TGTGCCAGCAGTCCCCAGGGGGCCTCCTACGAGCAGTACTTC.

The chain is built from TRBV27 and TRBJ2-2; TRBD2 aligns across 12 bases. The V and J ends lost 2 bases and 6 bases, in that order; junction bases with no gene match: 1. The CDR3 length is 15 residues. CDR1 is MNHEY and CDR2 is SMNVEV in the germline V gene (reference sequence). CDR3 DNA sequence: TGTGCCAGCAGTTTACTAGCGGGAGGGCCCGGGGAGCTGTTTTTT. Residues: CASSLLAGGPGELFF.

J is TRBJ1-4 and V is TRBV27; D may be TRBD1 (5 bases). Germline CDR1 and CDR2: MNHEY and SMNVEV (reference sequence). The CDR3 runs to 17 residues. Trimming cost V 5 bases and J 2 bases, with 18 bases left between them. The CDR3 nucleotides read TGTGCCAGCAGTCCCCACCCGTACAGGACTACTAATGAAAAACTGTTTTTT. Encoded protein: CASSPHPYRTTNEKLFF.

V is TRBV5-1 and J is TRBJ1-3; D uncertain. CDR1 SGHRS and CDR2 YFSETQ come from the germline V gene. The CDR3 runs to 15 residues. V was shortened by 1 base and J by 2 bases, with 10 bases between the two germline ends. The DNA for the CDR3 is TGCGCCAGCAGCTTGAGTGGGATTCCTGGAAACACCATATATTTT. The encoded protein is CASSLSGIPGNTIYF. Full variable domain (missing parts from reference TRBV5-1 and TRBJ1-3): KAGVTQTPRYLIKTRGQQVTLSCSPISGHRSVSWYQQTPGQGLQFLFEYFSETQRNKGNFPGRFSGRQFSNSRSEMNVSTLELGDSALYLCASSLSGIPGNTIYFGEGSWLTVV.

The genes are TRBV7-8 and TRBJ1-5, with D tentatively TRBD1 (5 bases). The V gene's germline CDR1 is SGHVS and CDR2 FQNEAQ. The CDR3 extends over 16 amino acids. V was pared by 3 bases and J by 2 bases, with 14 bases between. The CDR3 protein is CASSFSSGGRNQPQHF. The CDR3 DNA reads as TGTGCCAGCAGCTTCTCGTCGGGGGGACGCAATCAGCCCCAGCATTTT.

The V gene is TRBV7-9, the J gene TRBJ2-5; 11 bases fit TRBD2. Germline CDR1 SEHNR, CDR2 FQNEAQ (reference sequence). V was clipped by 5 bases and J by 2 bases; unmatched bases: 10. The CDR3 has 17 amino acids. The CDR3 here is CASSQGFGLAGQETQYF. CDR3 in DNA: TGTGCCAGCAGCCAAGGCTTTGGACTAGCGGGTCAAGAGACCCAGTACTTC. Looking up the rest from reference TRBV7-9 and TRBJ2-5 gives the full variable domain: DTGVSQNPRHKITKRGQNVTFRCDPISEHNRLYWYRQTLGQGPEFLTYFQNEAQLEKSRLLSDRFSAERPKGSFSTLEIQRTEQGDSAMYLCASSQGFGLAGQETQYFGPGTRLLVL.

The V and J genes are TRBV25-1 and TRBJ2-2; TRBD1 matches 9 bases. This CDR3 region has 16 residues. J was trimmed by 1 base and V by 5 bases; bases with no gene match: 5. From germline, CDR1 is MGHDK and CDR2 SYGVNS. The CDR3 nucleotides are TGTGCCAGCAGTAACCCGGGACAGGGGAACACCGGGGAGCTGTTTTTT. This translates into CASSNPGQGNTGELFF.

This clone appeared a single time. The V call is TRBV7-2, the J call TRBJ2-3; D assignment may be TRBD1 or TRBD2 (5 bases each). The CDR3 covers 15 residues. Germline V gene data show CDR1 as SGHTA and CDR2 as FQGNSA. Trimming stripped 6 bases from V and 1 base from J, with 14 bases between. CDR3 nucleotide sequence: TGTGCCAGCAGTAGAGAGGGACCGGGCACAGATACGCAGTATTTT. Translated: CASSREGPGTDTQYF.

The V call is TRBV11-2, the J call TRBJ2-3; TRBD2 matches at 9 bases. V was pared by 1 base and J by 3 bases, with 2 bases of the junction left unmatched. This CDR3 contains 15 residues. Per germline, CDR1 SGHAT and CDR2 FQNNGV. For the CDR3, the DNA is TGTGCCAGCAGCTTAGGTAGCGGGAGTACAGATACGCAGTATTTT. This gives the protein CASSLGSGSTDTQYF.

The CDR3 region is CASSTRQGSSTDTQYF. Written as DNA, the CDR3 is TGTGCCAGCAGCACTCGACAGGGAAGCAGCACAGATACGCAGTATTTT. The chain carries TRBV9 and TRBJ2-3, with TRBD1 identical over 7 bases. Germline loops: CDR1 SGDLS, CDR2 YYNGEE. The V and J ends lost 4 bases and 0 bases, in that order; junction bases with no gene match: 8. The CDR3 is 16 amino acids. The entire variable domain, with the rest obtained from reference TRBV9 and TRBJ2-3, is as follows: DSGVTQTPKHLITATGQRVTLRCSPRSGDLSVYWYQQSLDQGLQFLIQYYNGEERAKGNILERFSAQQFPDLHSELNLSSLELGDSALYFCASSTRQGSSTDTQYFGPGTRLTVL.

The chain links TRBV7-8 to TRBJ2-7; 11 nucleotides line up with TRBD2. Germline CDR1 and CDR2: SGHVS and FQNEAQ. The CDR3 length is 17 residues. Trimming removed 3 bases from V and 2 bases from J; junction bases left unmatched: 9. CDR3 amino acids: CASSFLKLAGGTYEQYF. As DNA, the CDR3 is TGTGCCAGCAGCTTCCTTAAATTAGCGGGAGGGACCTACGAGCAGTACTTC.